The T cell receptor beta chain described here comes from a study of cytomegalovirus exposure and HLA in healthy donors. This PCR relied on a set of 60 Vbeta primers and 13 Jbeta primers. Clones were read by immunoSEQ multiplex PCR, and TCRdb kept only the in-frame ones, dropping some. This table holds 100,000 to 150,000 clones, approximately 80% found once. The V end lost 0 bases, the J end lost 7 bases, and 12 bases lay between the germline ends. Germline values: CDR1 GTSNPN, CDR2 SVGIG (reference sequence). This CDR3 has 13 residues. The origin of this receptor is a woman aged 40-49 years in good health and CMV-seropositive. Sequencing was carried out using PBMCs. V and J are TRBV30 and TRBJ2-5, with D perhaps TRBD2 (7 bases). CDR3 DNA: TGTGCCTGGAGTGTTGCGGGGGCTGGGACCCAGTACTTC. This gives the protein CAWSVAGAGTQYF.